The sequence of this T cell receptor beta chain was determined in a study (TCRdb year 2016). The receptor library was made with RT-PCR. TCRdb names Illumina MiSeq as the instrument used. The public sequencing data were trimmed at Q25 with fastp and processed into clonotypes with MiXCR by TCRdb, which kept only in-frame beta chains. Each entry is one CDR3 protein sequence, shown with its most common DNA and genes. The sample table contains about 700,000 distinct CDR3 sequences; only one count was recorded for 11% to 15% of them. The ten biggest clones cover about 3.9% of the sample. Comments on this clonotype: What this receptor recognizes is not known. Per-base qualities were not stored, and no clone one base away is much larger.

This receptor was identified in a female donor in good health, serving as a healthy control. Sequencing was done on a sample of memory CD4+ T cells from blood.

The DNA reads TGTGCCATCAGTGAGGCCAAACAATTAAATAGCAATCAGCCCCAGCATTTT. The translation is CAISEAKQLNSNQPQHF. The sequence is built from TRBV10-3 and TRBJ1-5; the D gene remains uncertain. The CDR3 has 17 amino acids, counting the end cysteine and phenylalanine. The kept DNA is CDR3 alone, 51 bases in frame from the first base. As encoded in the germline V gene, CDR1 is ENHRY while CDR2 is SYGVKD. V is reduced by 2 bases and J by 0 bases, leaving a spacing of 14 bases between them.